This TCR beta chain was captured in a study of shared clonotypes between healthy human individuals. Study findings and constraints: Non-shared clonotypes were found to have lower generation probabilities than the clonotypes that were shared by all four of the sorted-subset donors.

Sequencing was performed with immunoSEQ multiplex PCR; in TCRdb, only in-frame clones are kept and a portion is missing. This sample yields fewer than 1.6 million clones, of which 98% are seen a single time; approximately 0.4% belongs to the top ten. Turning to this clone: What it binds is not known.

V was trimmed by 4 bases and J by 3 bases, leaving 18 bases between them. The CDR3 runs to 16 residues. Germline lookup yields CDR1 WNHNN and CDR2 SYGVQD (reference sequence). Subsets obtained from CD4+ cells comprised CD45RA+ naive and CD45RA-negative memory cells. This chain connects TRBV10-1 to TRBJ1-1, with a tentative D call TRBD1 (6 bases). Source material: naive CD4+ T cells sorted from blood. Noted subset: CD45RA+ positively selected. This TCR was sampled from a man younger than 40 in good health. The CDR3 coding sequence is TGCGCCAGCAGTGGCGACCAGGGGAAAGGGGACACTGAAGCTTTCTTT. Protein sequence: CASSGDQGKGDTEAFF.